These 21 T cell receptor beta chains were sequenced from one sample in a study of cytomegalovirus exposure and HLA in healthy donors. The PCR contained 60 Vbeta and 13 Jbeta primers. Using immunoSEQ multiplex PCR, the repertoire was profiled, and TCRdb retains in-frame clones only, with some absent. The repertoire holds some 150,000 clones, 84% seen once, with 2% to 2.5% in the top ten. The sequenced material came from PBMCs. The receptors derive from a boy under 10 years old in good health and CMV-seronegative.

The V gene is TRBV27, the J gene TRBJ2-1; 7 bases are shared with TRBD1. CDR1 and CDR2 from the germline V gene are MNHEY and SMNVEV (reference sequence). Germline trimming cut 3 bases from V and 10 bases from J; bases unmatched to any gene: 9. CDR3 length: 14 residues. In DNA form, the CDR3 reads TGTGCCAGCAGTTTCCGAAGGGGGCGCCCCGAGCAGTTCTTC. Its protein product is CASSFRRGRPEQFF.

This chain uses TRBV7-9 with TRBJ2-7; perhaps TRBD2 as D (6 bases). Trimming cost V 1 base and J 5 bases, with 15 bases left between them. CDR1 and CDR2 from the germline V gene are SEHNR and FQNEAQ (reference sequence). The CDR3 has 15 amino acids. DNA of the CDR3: TGTGCCAGCAGCTTAGGTTTCGGGGGTTTCGACGAGCAGTACTTC. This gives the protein CASSLGFGGFDEQYF.

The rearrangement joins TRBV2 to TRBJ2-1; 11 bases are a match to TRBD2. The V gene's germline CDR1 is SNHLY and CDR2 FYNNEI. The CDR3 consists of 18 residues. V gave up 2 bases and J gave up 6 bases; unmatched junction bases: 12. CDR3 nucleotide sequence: TGTGCCAGCAGTGAATGGGGTAGCGGGGGGGCTGCAATCAATGAGCAGTTCTTC. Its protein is CASSEWGSGGAAINEQFF.

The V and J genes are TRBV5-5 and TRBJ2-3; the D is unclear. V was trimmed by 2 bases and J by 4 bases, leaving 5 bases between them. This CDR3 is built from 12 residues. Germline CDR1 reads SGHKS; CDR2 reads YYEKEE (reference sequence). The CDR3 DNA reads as TGTGCCAGCAGCTTCTTGTCAGATACGCAGTATTTT. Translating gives CASSFLSDTQYF.

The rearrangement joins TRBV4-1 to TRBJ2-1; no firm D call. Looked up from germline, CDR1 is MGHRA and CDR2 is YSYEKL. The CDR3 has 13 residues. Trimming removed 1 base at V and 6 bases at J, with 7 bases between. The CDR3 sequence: CASSQGVSNEQFF. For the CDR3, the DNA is TGCGCCAGCAGCCAAGGAGTTTCCAATGAGCAGTTCTTC.

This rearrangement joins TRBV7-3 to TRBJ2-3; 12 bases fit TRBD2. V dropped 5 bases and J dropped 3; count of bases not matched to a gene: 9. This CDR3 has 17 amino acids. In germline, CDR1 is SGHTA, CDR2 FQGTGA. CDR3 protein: CASSTISLAGGTDTQYF. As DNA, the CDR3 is TGTGCCAGCAGCACCATCTCACTAGCGGGGGGTACAGATACGCAGTATTTT.

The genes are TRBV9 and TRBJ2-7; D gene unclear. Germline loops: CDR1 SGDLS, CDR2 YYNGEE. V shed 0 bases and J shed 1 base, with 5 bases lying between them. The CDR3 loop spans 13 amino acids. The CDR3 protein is CASSVVESYEQYF. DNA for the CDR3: TGTGCCAGCAGCGTAGTGGAGTCCTACGAGCAGTACTTC.

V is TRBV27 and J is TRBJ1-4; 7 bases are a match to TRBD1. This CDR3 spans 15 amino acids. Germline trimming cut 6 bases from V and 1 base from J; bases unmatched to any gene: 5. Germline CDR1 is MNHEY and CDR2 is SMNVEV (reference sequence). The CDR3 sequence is CASRASGGTNEKLFF. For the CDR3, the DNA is TGTGCCAGCAGGGCATCAGGGGGAACTAATGAAAAACTGTTTTTT.

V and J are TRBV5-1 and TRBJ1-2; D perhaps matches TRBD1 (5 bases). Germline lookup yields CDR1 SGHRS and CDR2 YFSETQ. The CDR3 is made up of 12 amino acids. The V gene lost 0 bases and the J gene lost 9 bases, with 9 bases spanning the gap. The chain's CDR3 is CASSLEPGSYTF. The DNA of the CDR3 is TGCGCCAGCAGCTTGGAACCAGGGAGCTACACCTTC.

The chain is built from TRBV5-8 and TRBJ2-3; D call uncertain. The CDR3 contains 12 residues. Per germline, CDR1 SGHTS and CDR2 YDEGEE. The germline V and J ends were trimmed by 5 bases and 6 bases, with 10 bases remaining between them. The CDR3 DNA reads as TGTGCCAGCAGATCCACGCGGGATACGCAGTATTTT. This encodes CASRSTRDTQYF.

The DNA for the CDR3 is TGCGCCAGCAGCACACGGACAGGGCCAGGCTACACCTTC. Its protein product is CASSTRTGPGYTF. The J gene is TRBJ1-2, the V gene TRBV5-1; 8 bases agree with TRBD1. The CDR3 runs to 13 residues. V shed 4 bases and J 8 bases; nucleotides not matched to a gene: 7. Germline V gives CDR1 SGHRS, CDR2 YFSETQ.

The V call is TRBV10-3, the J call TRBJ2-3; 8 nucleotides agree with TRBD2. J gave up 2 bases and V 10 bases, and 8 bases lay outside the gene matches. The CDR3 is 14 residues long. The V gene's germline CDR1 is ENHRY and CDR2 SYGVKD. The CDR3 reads CATTSGGPTDTQYF. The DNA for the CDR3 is TGTGCCACCACGAGCGGGGGCCCCACAGATACGCAGTATTTT.

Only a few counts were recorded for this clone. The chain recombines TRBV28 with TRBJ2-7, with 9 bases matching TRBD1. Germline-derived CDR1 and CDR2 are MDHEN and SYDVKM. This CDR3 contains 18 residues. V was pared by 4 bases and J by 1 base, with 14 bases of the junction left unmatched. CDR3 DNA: TGTGCCAGCAGTTCCTGGGCGGGGGAGGACAGGGGATCCTACGAGCAGTACTTC. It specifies CASSSWAGEDRGSYEQYF.

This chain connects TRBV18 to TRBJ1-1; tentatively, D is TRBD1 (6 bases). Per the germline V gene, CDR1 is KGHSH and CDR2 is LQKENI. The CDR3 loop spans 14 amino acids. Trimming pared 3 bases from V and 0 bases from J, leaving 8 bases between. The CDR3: CASSPRTVNTEAFF. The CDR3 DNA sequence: TGTGCCAGCTCACCCCGGACAGTGAACACTGAAGCTTTCTTT.

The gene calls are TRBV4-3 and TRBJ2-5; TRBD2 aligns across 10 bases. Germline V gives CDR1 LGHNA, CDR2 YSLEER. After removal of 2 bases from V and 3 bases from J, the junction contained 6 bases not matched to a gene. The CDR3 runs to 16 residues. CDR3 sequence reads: CASSQWGGTSEETQYF. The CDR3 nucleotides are TGCGCCAGCAGCCAATGGGGCGGGACTAGCGAAGAGACCCAGTACTTC.

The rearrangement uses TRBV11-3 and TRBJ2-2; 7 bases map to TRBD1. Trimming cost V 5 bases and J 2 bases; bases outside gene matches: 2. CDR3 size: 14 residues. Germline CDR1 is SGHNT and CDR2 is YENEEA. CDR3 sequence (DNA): TGTGCCAGCAGCGAGGGGGCAAACACCGGGGAGCTGTTTTTT. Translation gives CASSEGANTGELFF.

The CDR3 DNA follows: TGTGCCAGCAGCGCGTATAATGCTAGAACAGATACGCAGTATTTT. Translating gives CASSAYNARTDTQYF. The genes are TRBV7-8 and TRBJ2-3; D not certain. Germline CDR1 and CDR2: SGHVS and FQNEAQ. This CDR3 region has 15 residues. Trimming removed 5 bases at V and 3 bases at J, with 15 bases between.

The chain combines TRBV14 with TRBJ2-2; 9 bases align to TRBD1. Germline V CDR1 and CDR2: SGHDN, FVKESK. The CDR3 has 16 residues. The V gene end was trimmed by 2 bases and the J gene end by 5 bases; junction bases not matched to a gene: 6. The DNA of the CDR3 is TGTGCCAGCAGCCAAACAGGGGGCGTGAGGACCGGGGAGCTGTTTTTT. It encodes CASSQTGGVRTGELFF.

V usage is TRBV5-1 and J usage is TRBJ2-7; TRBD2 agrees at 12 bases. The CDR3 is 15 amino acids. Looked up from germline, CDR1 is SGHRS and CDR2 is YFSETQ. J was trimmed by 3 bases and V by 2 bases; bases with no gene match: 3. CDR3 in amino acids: CASSLLAGGGYEQYF. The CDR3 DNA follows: TGCGCCAGCAGCTTACTAGCGGGGGGTGGCTACGAGCAGTACTTC.

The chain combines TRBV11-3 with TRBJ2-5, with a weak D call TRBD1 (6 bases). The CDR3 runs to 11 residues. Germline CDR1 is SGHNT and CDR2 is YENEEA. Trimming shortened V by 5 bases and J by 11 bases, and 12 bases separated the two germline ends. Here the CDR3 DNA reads TGTGCCAGCAGCCTAAGACAGGTTCAGTACTTC. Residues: CASSLRQVQYF.

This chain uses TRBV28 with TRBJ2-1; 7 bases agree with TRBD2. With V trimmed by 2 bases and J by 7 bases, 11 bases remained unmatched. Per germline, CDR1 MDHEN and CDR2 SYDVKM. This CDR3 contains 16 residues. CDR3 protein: CASSLLSGIWQNEQFF. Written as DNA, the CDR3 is TGTGCCAGCAGTTTACTCAGCGGGATATGGCAAAATGAGCAGTTCTTC.